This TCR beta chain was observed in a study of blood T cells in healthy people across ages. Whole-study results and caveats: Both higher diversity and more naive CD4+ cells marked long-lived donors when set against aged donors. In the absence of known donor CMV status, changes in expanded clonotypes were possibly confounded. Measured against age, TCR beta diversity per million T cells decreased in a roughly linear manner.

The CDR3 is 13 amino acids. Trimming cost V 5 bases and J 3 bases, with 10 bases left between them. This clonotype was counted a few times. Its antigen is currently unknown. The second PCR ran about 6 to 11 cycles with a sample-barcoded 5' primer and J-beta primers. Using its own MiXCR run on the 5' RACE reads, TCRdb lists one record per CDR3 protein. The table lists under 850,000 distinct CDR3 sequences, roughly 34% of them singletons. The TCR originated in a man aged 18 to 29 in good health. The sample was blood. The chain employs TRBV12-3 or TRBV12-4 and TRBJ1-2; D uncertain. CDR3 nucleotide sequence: TGTGCCAGCAGTCCCCAGGTTTACTATGGCTACACCTTC. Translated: CASSPQVYYGYTF.